These 30 T cell receptor delta chains share one sample of origin, sequenced in a study of TRDV2 sequences in healthy donors. With CATT, TCRdb re-called clones from the PCR reads. Among around 2,000 delta-chain clones listed, roughly 65% were seen once. Material: Vd2+ gamma-delta T cells from blood. Receptor source: a human donor in good health.

The chain uses TRDV2 and TRDJ1; 8 bases line up with TRDD3. There are 15 residues in the CDR3. Unmatched junction bases numbered 5, after V lost 2 bases and J lost 1 base. CDR1 is GEAIGNYY and CDR2 is EKD in the germline V gene. Written as DNA, the CDR3 is TGTGCCTGTGACAAACTGGGGGCTGTCACCGATAAACTCATCTTT. This encodes CACDKLGAVTDKLIF.

The chain links TRDV2 to TRDJ1, with 7 bases fitting TRDD3. The CDR3 is made up of 15 amino acids. Germline CDR1 GEAIGNYY, CDR2 EKD. Germline trimming cut 2 bases from V and 4 bases from J; bases unmatched to any gene: 9. This chain's CDR3 is CACDNIGGDLDKLIF. CDR3 bases: TGTGCCTGTGACAACATTGGGGGAGACCTCGATAAACTCATCTTT.

Only a few counts were recorded for this clone. The chain employs TRDV2 and TRDJ3; 8 bases agree with TRDD3. Germline CDR1 and CDR2: GEAIGNYY and EKD. The CDR3 spans 20 residues. V was clipped by 1 base and J by 0 bases; unmatched bases: 10. The CDR3 DNA sequence: TGTGCCTGTGACACTCTGGGGGACACCAAGAGCTCCTGGGACACCCGACAGATGTTTTTC. This encodes CACDTLGDTKSSWDTRQMFF.

The rearrangement uses TRDV2 and TRDJ1; 12 nucleotides line up with TRDD3. V shed 3 bases, J shed 3 bases, and the junction held 28 bases outside the gene matches. The V gene's germline CDR1 is GEAIGNYY and CDR2 EKD. The CDR3 length is 23 residues. The CDR3 DNA is TGTGCCTGTGACCCCCTTTCTCTGTCGGAGGGTCTGGGGGATACGCGAGTTGCCGATAAACTCATCTTT. Its protein is CACDPLSLSEGLGDTRVADKLIF.

This chain joins TRDV2 and TRDJ1, with TRDD3 identical over 8 bases. The junction had 10 bases not matched to a gene; V was cut back by 3 bases and J by 2 bases. The germline V gene has CDR1 GEAIGNYY and CDR2 EKD. The CDR3 contains 16 residues. The CDR3 here is CACDPLGARKTDKLIF. DNA of the CDR3: TGTGCCTGTGACCCACTGGGGGCTCGGAAAACCGATAAACTCATCTTT.

With respect to this clone: Other nucleotide sequences from this sample produce the same CDR3. The chain links TRDV2 to TRDJ1; 10 bases match TRDD3. V lost 0 bases to trimming and J lost 0 bases; unmatched junction nucleotides: 9. CDR1 and CDR2 from the germline V gene are GEAIGNYY and EKD. CDR3 length: 18 amino acids. The CDR3 DNA is TGTGCCTGTGACACCGTGGGTACTGGGGGATCTTACACCGATAAACTCATCTTT. It yields the protein CACDTVGTGGSYTDKLIF.

This chain links TRDV2 with TRDJ1; possible D gene TRDD3, 6 bases. The CDR3 loop spans 15 amino acids. Trimming stripped 0 bases from V and 2 bases from J, with 12 bases between. Germline loops: CDR1 GEAIGNYY, CDR2 EKD. The CDR3 reads CACDTVGGETDKLIF. The CDR3 nucleotides read TGTGCCTGTGACACCGTCGGGGGAGAAACCGATAAACTCATCTTT.

The V and J genes are TRDV2 and TRDJ1; 10 bases agree with TRDD3. Per germline, CDR1 GEAIGNYY and CDR2 EKD. The CDR3 runs to 18 residues. J was trimmed by 0 bases and V by 2 bases; bases with no gene match: 11. CDR3 bases: TGTGCCTGTGACAGTTTACTGGGGGATTCACCCCACACCGATAAACTCATCTTT. It is translated as CACDSLLGDSPHTDKLIF.

With regard to this clone: Other DNA variants within this sample encode the same CDR3. The chain joins TRDV2 to TRDJ1, with D possibly being TRDD3 (5 bases). Germline V gives CDR1 GEAIGNYY, CDR2 EKD. This CDR3 region has 13 residues. V lost 3 bases, J lost 1 base, and 8 bases lay in between. CDR3 in DNA: TGTGCCTGTGACTCGTGGGGCACCGATAAACTCATCTTT. Amino acids: CACDSWGTDKLIF.

V is TRDV2 and J is TRDJ1; TRDD3 agrees at 11 bases. Germline values: CDR1 GEAIGNYY, CDR2 EKD. The ends lost 0 bases at V and 5 bases at J; junction bases unmatched: 4. The CDR3 is made up of 15 amino acids. CDR3 bases: TGTGCCTGTGACACCCTTGGGGGATACGAAGATAAACTCATCTTT. Protein: CACDTLGGYEDKLIF.

In regard to this clone: Within the sample, other DNA sequences also encode this same CDR3. The chain joins TRDV2 to TRDJ1; 11 bases match TRDD3. The CDR3 contains 19 residues. V shed 1 base and J 0 bases; nucleotides not matched to a gene: 12. CDR1 is GEAIGNYY and CDR2 is EKD in the germline V gene. In DNA, the CDR3 is TGTGCCTGTGACACTGTCCGGAGTGGGGGATACGGTGACACCGATAAACTCATCTTT. Its protein product is CACDTVRSGGYGDTDKLIF.

This clone was recorded a few times. V and J are TRDV2 and TRDJ1, with D possibly being TRDD2 (8 bases). The CDR3 has 24 residues. The V gene's germline CDR1 is GEAIGNYY and CDR2 EKD. The ends were cut back, 0 bases at V and 3 bases at J, with 40 bases in the middle. CDR3: CACDTLSSYGDRTSPTNTSDKLIF. CDR3 bases: TGTGCCTGTGACACCCTATCTTCCTACGGGGATAGAACGTCGCCGACTAACACTTCCGATAAACTCATCTTT.

This rearrangement joins TRDV2 to TRDJ1, with 10 bases identical to TRDD3. The CDR3 has 20 residues. The V segment lost 0 bases and the J segment 0 bases; nucleotides outside the gene matches: 15. CDR1 and CDR2 (germline): GEAIGNYY, EKD. The CDR3 loop is CACDTLAKTGGSPYTDKLIF. As DNA, the CDR3 is TGTGCCTGTGACACCTTAGCCAAAACTGGGGGATCTCCGTACACCGATAAACTCATCTTT.

This chain connects TRDV2 to TRDJ1, with 12 bases fitting TRDD3. This CDR3 is 19 amino acids long. Unmatched junction bases numbered 12, after V lost 1 base and J lost 1 base. Germline V gives CDR1 GEAIGNYY, CDR2 EKD. CDR3 nucleotides: TGTGCCTGTGACACGCTGATACTGGGGGATACAAGTGCCACCGATAAACTCATCTTT. As protein: CACDTLILGDTSATDKLIF.

The rearrangement uses TRDV2 and TRDJ1, with 8 bases fitting TRDD3. The junction had 10 bases not matched to a gene; V was cut back by 0 bases and J by 2 bases. The germline V gene has CDR1 GEAIGNYY and CDR2 EKD. This CDR3 is 17 amino acids long. The CDR3 bases are TGTGCCTGTGACACCGTCTCCTGGGGATACACGACCGATAAACTCATCTTT. This gives the protein CACDTVSWGYTTDKLIF.

The chain uses TRDV2 and TRDJ1, with 7 bases fitting TRDD3. V shed 2 bases, J shed 0 bases, and the junction held 17 bases outside the gene matches. The CDR3 loop spans 19 amino acids. Germline CDR1 GEAIGNYY, CDR2 EKD. This CDR3 reads CACDKVSLSGGTYTDKLIF. The CDR3 DNA reads TGTGCCTGTGACAAGGTCTCACTTTCTGGGGGCACATACACCGATAAACTCATCTTT.

V is TRDV2 and J is TRDJ1; 9 nucleotides align to TRDD3. Germline V lookup: CDR1 GEAIGNYY, CDR2 EKD. This CDR3 has 14 residues. J gave up 2 bases and V 3 bases, and 3 bases lay outside the gene matches. The CDR3, as DNA: TGTGCCTGTGACCCTCTGGGGGATACCGATAAACTCATCTTT. This translates into CACDPLGDTDKLIF.

The chain couples TRDV2 to TRDJ1, with D possibly TRDD3 on 5 matching bases. Germline-derived CDR1 and CDR2 are GEAIGNYY and EKD. The CDR3 consists of 16 residues. Between the trimmed V and J ends, which lost 1 base and 0 bases, there was a span of 14 bases. Here the CDR3 DNA reads TGTGCCTGTGACACAGTAAAGATACCCAACACCGATAAACTCATCTTT. It translates to CACDTVKIPNTDKLIF.

The V and J genes are TRDV2 and TRDJ3; TRDD3 agrees at 13 bases. The CDR3 has 22 amino acids. J lost 2 bases, V lost 0 bases, and 12 bases had no gene match. Germline V gene lookup returns CDR1 GEAIGNYY and CDR2 EKD. The CDR3 reads CACDTLTQLGDTLPWDTRQMFF. CDR3 in DNA: TGTGCCTGTGACACCCTCACCCAACTGGGGGATACGCTTCCCTGGGACACCCGACAGATGTTTTTC.

V usage is TRDV2 and J usage is TRDJ1, with 8 positions matching TRDD3. The junction had 6 bases not matched to a gene; V was cut back by 3 bases and J by 1 base. The CDR3 consists of 15 residues. Germline values: CDR1 GEAIGNYY, CDR2 EKD. CDR3 loop: CACDPLGALTDKLIF. CDR3 sequence (DNA): TGTGCCTGTGACCCACTGGGGGCCCTCACCGATAAACTCATCTTT.

V usage is TRDV2 and J usage is TRDJ1; 7 bases align to TRDD3. There are 13 residues in the CDR3. Germline V gene sequence: CDR1 GEAIGNYY, CDR2 EKD. Losses at the gene ends were 3 bases for V and 5 bases for J; bases not matched to a gene: 5. In DNA, the CDR3 is TGTGCCTGTGACCCAGTACTGGGGGATAAACTCATCTTT. Translated: CACDPVLGDKLIF.

The chain combines TRDV2 with TRDJ1; TRDD3 aligns across 12 bases. The CDR3 contains 19 residues. Germline lookup yields CDR1 GEAIGNYY and CDR2 EKD. V gave up 3 bases and J gave up 0 bases; unmatched junction bases: 13. CDR3: CACDPVLGDTRPYTDKLIF. CDR3 coding DNA: TGTGCCTGTGACCCCGTACTGGGGGATACCCGACCGTACACCGATAAACTCATCTTT.

The chain employs TRDV2 and TRDJ1; perhaps TRDD1 as D (5 bases). Germline V gene sequence: CDR1 GEAIGNYY, CDR2 EKD. The V and J ends lost 0 bases and 4 bases respectively, with 14 bases between them. The length of the CDR3 is 15 residues. CDR3 residues: CACDTVTAKYDKLIF. The CDR3 bases are TGTGCCTGTGACACCGTTACCGCTAAATACGATAAACTCATCTTT.

The genes are TRDV2 and TRDJ1; no clear D gene. The CDR3 is made up of 21 amino acids. Trimming cost V 3 bases and J 0 bases, with 31 bases left between them. In germline, CDR1 is GEAIGNYY, CDR2 EKD. The chain's CDR3 is CACDFIFPALISESNTDKLIF. CDR3 nucleotide sequence: TGTGCCTGTGACTTCATTTTCCCCGCTCTTATCTCAGAATCAAACACCGATAAACTCATCTTT.

This clone was seen a few times. The chain joins TRDV2 to TRDJ1, with no clear D. V lost 3 bases to trimming and J lost 2 bases, with 12 bases between them. Per the germline V gene, CDR1 is GEAIGNYY and CDR2 is EKD. This CDR3 region has 14 residues. CDR3 residues: CACDPLRETDKLIF. The CDR3 DNA sequence: TGTGCCTGTGACCCCCTAAGGGAGACCGATAAACTCATCTTT.

The V gene is TRDV2, the J gene TRDJ1; 7 bases match TRDD3. Germline V CDR1 and CDR2: GEAIGNYY, EKD. The CDR3 is 18 amino acids. After removal of 2 bases from V and 1 base from J, the junction contained 15 bases not matched to a gene. CDR3 nucleotide sequence: TGTGCCTGTGACAACCTATTGGGGGAAGTCGCCCCCACCGATAAACTCATCTTT. Translating gives CACDNLLGEVAPTDKLIF.

V and J are TRDV2 and TRDJ3; 8 positions agree with TRDD3. The CDR3 runs 18 residues. Looked up from germline, CDR1 is GEAIGNYY and CDR2 is EKD. With V trimmed by 0 bases and J by 5 bases, 8 bases remained unmatched. This CDR3 reads CACDTLGEKLGDTRQMFF. Here the CDR3 DNA reads TGTGCCTGTGACACCCTGGGGGAGAAGCTGGGGGACACCCGACAGATGTTTTTC.

V is TRDV2 and J is TRDJ1; 7 bases are shared with TRDD3. The trim removed 0 bases at V and 3 bases at J, leaving 12 bases unmatched. Germline values: CDR1 GEAIGNYY, CDR2 EKD. The CDR3 runs to 17 residues. The CDR3 nucleotides are TGTGCCTGTGACACCCTAACGCCCCTAACTGGGGCCGATAAACTCATCTTT. Amino acid sequence: CACDTLTPLTGADKLIF.

Worth noting for this clone: A far larger clone is one base from this, pointing to a likely read error. V is TRDV2 and J is TRDJ1, with D possibly TRDD3 on 6 matching bases. The CDR3 sequence is 15 residues long. The germline CDR1 and CDR2 sequences are GEAIGNYY and EKD. In DNA, the CDR3 is TGTGCCTGTGACACCGTGGGGGGGCTCACCGATCAACTCATCTTT. It yields the protein CACDTVGGLTDQLIF.

This sequence joins TRDV2 and TRDJ1, with 11 positions matching TRDD3. Losses at the gene ends were 0 bases for V and 3 bases for J; bases not matched to a gene: 5. The CDR3 is 16 amino acids. Germline V gives CDR1 GEAIGNYY, CDR2 EKD. This CDR3 reads CACDTLGDTMPDKLIF. CDR3 nucleotide sequence: TGTGCCTGTGACACCCTGGGGGATACTATGCCCGATAAACTCATCTTT.